A selection of T cell receptor beta chains follows, all from one sample in a study of blood T cells in healthy people across ages. Using its own MiXCR run on the 5' RACE reads, TCRdb lists one record per CDR3 protein. The sample shows around 1.5 million distinct CDR3 sequences, 55% to 75% of them seen only once. Specimen: blood. The source of these receptors is a man between 18 and 29 years old in good health. CDR3s include the opening cysteine and the closing phenylalanine or tryptophan. Fields, in order: clone size, V gene, D gene, J gene, CDR3 DNA, CDR3 protein. A D gene is named only where the DNA matches it firmly. Size values are once, few and many counts, or a class for expanded clones, and some rows have none.

abundance: .; v_gene: TRBV4-1; d_gene: .; j_gene: TRBJ2-1; CDR3nt: TGCGCCAGCAGCCAAGATTTTCGCCAGCAGTTCTTC; CDR3aa: CASSQDFRQQFF
abundance: many; v_gene: TRBV12-3/TRBV12-4; d_gene: TRBD2; j_gene: TRBJ2-2; CDR3nt: TGTGCCAGCAGTTTCCAGACTAGCGGGGTCACCGGGGAGCTGTTTTTT; CDR3aa: CASSFQTSGVTGELFF
abundance: few; v_gene: TRBV27; d_gene: TRBD2; j_gene: TRBJ2-7; CDR3nt: TGTGCCAGCAGTCTTCGACTAGCTCTCGTATCCTACGAGCAGTACTTC; CDR3aa: CASSLRLALVSYEQYF
abundance: .; v_gene: TRBV12-3/TRBV12-4; d_gene: .; j_gene: TRBJ2-7; CDR3nt: TGTGCCAGCAGTTTGCCGGGCCTCTACGAGCAGTACTTC; CDR3aa: CASSLPGLYEQYF
abundance: few; v_gene: TRBV29-1; d_gene: TRBD1; j_gene: TRBJ1-5; CDR3nt: TGCAGCGCCGGGACAGATCAGCCCCAGCATTTT; CDR3aa: CSAGTDQPQHF
abundance: once; v_gene: TRBV6-6; d_gene: TRBD1; j_gene: TRBJ1-5; CDR3nt: TGTGCCAGCGGCAGCCGGGGACAGGGATACAATCAGCCCCAGCATTTT; CDR3aa: CASGSRGQGYNQPQHF
abundance: once; v_gene: TRBV9; d_gene: TRBD1; j_gene: TRBJ1-1; CDR3nt: TGTGCCAGCAGCCGACAGCCGTCAGGGGGTAACACTGAAGCTTTCTTT; CDR3aa: CASSRQPSGGNTEAFF
abundance: .; v_gene: TRBV4-1; d_gene: .; j_gene: TRBJ1-6; CDR3nt: TGCGCCAGCAGCCAAGGAAATGCCCCCGCCCATTCACCCCTCCACTTT; CDR3aa: CASSQGNAPAHSPLHF
abundance: .; v_gene: TRBV15; d_gene: .; j_gene: TRBJ2-3; CDR3nt: TGTGCCACCAGCAGACTTAGAACAGATACGCAGTATTTT; CDR3aa: CATSRLRTDTQYF
abundance: .; v_gene: TRBV11-2; d_gene: .; j_gene: TRBJ1-2; CDR3nt: TGTGCCAGCAGCTCCCCCCAAGGGAACTATGGCTACACCTTC; CDR3aa: CASSSPQGNYGYTF